Described below is a single T cell receptor beta chain sequence and its context. Antigen unknown. Germline loops: CDR1 DFQATT, CDR2 SNEGSKA (reference sequence). This CDR3 spans 16 amino acids. After removal of 0 bases from V and 5 bases from J, the junction contained 8 bases not matched to a gene. Oncomine TCR Beta short-read sequencing was applied to DNA from cultured CD4+ T cells. Using its own MiXCR run on the PCR reads, TCRdb lists one record per CDR3 protein. Of about 11,000 distinct CDR3 sequences detected, 25% to 30% appear once; the ten largest clones hold about 22%. This sample was taken from a study of vaccination and CD4 T cells after COVID-19. Study details: Post-COVID specimens were obtained a median around 92 days after diagnosis (range 35 to 161). Post-vaccine sampling followed dose two by a median approximately 74 days (range 14 to 241).

Treatment denoted: approximately nine-day PBMC culture with coronavirus spike peptide pools or control peptides (ViraFEST assay). Sequenced input: cultured CD4+ T cells from blood. This chain connects TRBV20-1 to TRBJ1-2, with 11 bases fitting TRBD1. The sequence derives from a human donor with COVID-19. This CDR3 reads CSARDPGTGGNYGYTF. The CDR3 DNA is TGCAGTGCTAGAGACCCCGGGACAGGGGGGAATTATGGCTACACCTTC.